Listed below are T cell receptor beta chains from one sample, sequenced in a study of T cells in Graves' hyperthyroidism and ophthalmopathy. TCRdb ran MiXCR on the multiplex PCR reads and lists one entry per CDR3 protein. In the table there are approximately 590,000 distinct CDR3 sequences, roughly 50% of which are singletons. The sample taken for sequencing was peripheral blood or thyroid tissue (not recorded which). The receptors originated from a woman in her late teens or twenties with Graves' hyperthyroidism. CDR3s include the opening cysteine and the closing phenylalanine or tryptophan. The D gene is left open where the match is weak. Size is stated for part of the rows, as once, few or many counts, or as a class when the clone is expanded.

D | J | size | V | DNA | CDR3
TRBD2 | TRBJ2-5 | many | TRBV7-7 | TGTGCCAGCAGCCCAAATCTCGGGACTAGCGGGAGGGAGACCCAGTACTTC | CASSPNLGTSGRETQYF
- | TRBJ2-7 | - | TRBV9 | TGTGCCAGCAGCGTAGGTTCGACAGCGACCTGCGAGCAGTACTTC | CASSVGSTATCEQYF
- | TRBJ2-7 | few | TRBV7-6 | TGTGCCAGCACCCCGGGCTACGAGCAGTACTTC | CASTPGYEQYF
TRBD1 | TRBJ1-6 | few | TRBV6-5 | TGTGCCAGCAGTTCGGGACAGGGGTATTCACCCCTCCACTTT | CASSSGQGYSPLHF
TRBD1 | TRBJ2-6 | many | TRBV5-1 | TGCGCCAGCAGCGCGACAGGGGCTGGGGCCAACGTCCTGACTTTC | CASSATGAGANVLTF
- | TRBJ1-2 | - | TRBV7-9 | TGTGCCACCCCCTGGGACTATGGCTACACCTTC | CATPWDYGYTF
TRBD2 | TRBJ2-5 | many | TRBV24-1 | TGTGCCACCGGACTAGGAGGAGAGACCCAGTACTTC | CATGLGGETQYF
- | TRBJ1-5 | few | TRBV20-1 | TGCAGTGCTAGACGGGGGGGAAATAGCAATCAGCCCCAGCATTTT | CSARRGGNSNQPQHF
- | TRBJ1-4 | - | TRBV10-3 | TGTGCCATCAGTGACCGGGACATAGGTTTGGAAAAACTGTTTTTT | CAISDRDIGLEKLFF
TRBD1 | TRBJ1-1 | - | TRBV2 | TGTGCCAGCGCATTACAGGGGTCCACTGAAGCTTTCTTT | CASALQGSTEAFF
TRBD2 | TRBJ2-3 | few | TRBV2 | TGTGCCAGCAGCGGGACTAGCGGATTACCAGCCACAGATACGCAGTATTTT | CASSGTSGLPATDTQYF
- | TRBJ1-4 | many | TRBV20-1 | TGCAGTTCCAGAGAGGATGAAAAACTGTTTTTT | CSSREDEKLFF
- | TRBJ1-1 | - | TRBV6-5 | TGTGCCAGCAGTTTCCAACAGGGTTCTGAAGCTTTCTTT | CASSFQQGSEAFF
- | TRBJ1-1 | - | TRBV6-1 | TGTGCCAGCAACAGCAGGGTAAACACTGAAGCTTTCTTT | CASNSRVNTEAFF
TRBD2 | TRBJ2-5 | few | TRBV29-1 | TGCAGCGTTTCGGGACTAGCGGAGACCCAGTACTTC | CSVSGLAETQYF
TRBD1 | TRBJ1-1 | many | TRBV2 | TGTGCCAGGAAATCAGACAGGGGGCAAGGGAACACTGAAGCTTTCTTT | CARKSDRGQGNTEAFF
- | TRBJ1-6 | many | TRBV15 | TGTGCCACCAGCACACACCGACAGGCCAATAATTCACCCCTCCACTTT | CATSTHRQANNSPLHF
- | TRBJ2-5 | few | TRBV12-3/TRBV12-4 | TGTGCCAGCAGTTCTCCGACAGGGAGGGAGACCCAGTACTTC | CASSSPTGRETQYF
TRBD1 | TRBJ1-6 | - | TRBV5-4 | TGTGCCAGCAGCTTGGGACAGGGGGCCTTT | CASSLGQGAF
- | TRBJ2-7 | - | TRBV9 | TGTGCCAGCAGTCATCGGGCCAACAATGAGCAGTACTTC | CASSHRANNEQYF
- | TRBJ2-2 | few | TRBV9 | TGTGCCAGCAGCGACTCCGATGGGGGGGAGCTGTTTTTT | CASSDSDGGELFF
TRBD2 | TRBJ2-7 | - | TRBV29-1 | TGCAGCGTTTGGCGGGAGGGCCCCTACGAGCAGTACTTC | CSVWREGPYEQYF
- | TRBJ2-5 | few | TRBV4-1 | TGCGCCAGCGGTACGGGCGGAGAAGAGACCCAGTACTTC | CASGTGGEETQYF
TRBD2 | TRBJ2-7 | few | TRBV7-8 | TGTGCCAGCAGCGCACGACTAGCGGGAGGGCCTTACGAGCAGTACTTC | CASSARLAGGPYEQYF
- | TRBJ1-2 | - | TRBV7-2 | TGTGCCAGCAGTTTTAGCCAGGGCTGGGGCTACACCTTC | CASSFSQGWGYTF
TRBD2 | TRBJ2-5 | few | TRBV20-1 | TGCAGTGCTAGAGGCCTAGCGGACCAAGAGACCCAGTACTTC | CSARGLADQETQYF
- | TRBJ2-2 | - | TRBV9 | TGTGCCAGCAGCGTAGGAGGGGTCACCGGGGAGCTGTTTTTT | CASSVGGVTGELFF
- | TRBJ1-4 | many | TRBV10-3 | TGTGCCATCAGTGAGACCCCGACAGGCGCAGAGGAAAAACTGTTTTTT | CAISETPTGAEEKLFF
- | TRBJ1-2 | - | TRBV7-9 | TGTGCCAGCAGCTTAGATTCGGGAGGCCCCTATGGCTACACCTTC | CASSLDSGGPYGYTF
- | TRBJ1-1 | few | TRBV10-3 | TGTGCCATCAGTGAGTCCGGGGATTTTAATGAAGCTTTCTTT | CAISESGDFNEAFF
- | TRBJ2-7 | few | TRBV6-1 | TGTGCCAGCAGTTATTTGAGGGGGGACGAGCAGTACTTC | CASSYLRGDEQYF
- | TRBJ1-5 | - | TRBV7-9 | TGTGCCAGCCGACTTGGGGGTAGCCGTCAGCCCCAGCATTTT | CASRLGGSRQPQHF
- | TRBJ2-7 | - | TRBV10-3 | TGTGCCATCAGGGACCGAGCCTACGAGCAGTACTTC | CAIRDRAYEQYF
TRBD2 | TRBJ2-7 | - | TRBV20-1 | TGCAGTGCTGCCCATAGCGGGAGGCTCTCCTACGAGCAGTACTTC | CSAAHSGRLSYEQYF
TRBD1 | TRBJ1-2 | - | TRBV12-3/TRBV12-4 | TGTGCCAGCAGTTTAGCGTTTCGGCAGGGGGCAAACTATGGCTACACCTTC | CASSLAFRQGANYGYTF
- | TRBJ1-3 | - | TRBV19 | TGTGCCAGTCGTACCGAGCAGGGAAGTTCTGGAAACACCATATATTTT | CASRTEQGSSGNTIYF
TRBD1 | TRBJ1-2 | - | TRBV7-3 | TGTGCCAGCTCACCAGGGGGGCAGGCCTATGGCTACACCTTC | CASSPGGQAYGYTF
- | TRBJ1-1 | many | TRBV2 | TGTGCCAGCAGTCAGGGAGACACTGAAGCTTTCTTT | CASSQGDTEAFF
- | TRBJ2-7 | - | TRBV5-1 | TGCGCCAGCAGCTTGGGCCGGAACACCTACGAGCAGTACTTC | CASSLGRNTYEQYF
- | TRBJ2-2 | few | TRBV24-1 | TGTGCCACCAGTGATTTCTGGGGGCAGGGGAACACCGGGGAGCTGTTTTTT | CATSDFWGQGNTGELFF
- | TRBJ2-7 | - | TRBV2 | TGTGCCAGCAGACCGACCATCGGGGGCTCCTACGAGCAGTACTTC | CASRPTIGGSYEQYF
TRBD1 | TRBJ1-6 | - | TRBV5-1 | TGCGCCAGCAGCTTGGCGATTTCGGCAGGGGGTTCACCCCTCCACTTT | CASSLAISAGGSPLHF
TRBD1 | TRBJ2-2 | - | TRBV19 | TGTGCCAGTAGTATAGGGGGACAGCTGAACACCGGGGAGCTGTCTTGG | CASSIGGQLNTGELSW
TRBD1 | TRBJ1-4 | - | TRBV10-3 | TGTGCCAGCAGTTACTTGGGACAGGGTTCGAATGAAAAACTGTTTTTT | CASSYLGQGSNEKLFF
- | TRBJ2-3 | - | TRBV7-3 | TGTGCCAGCACTAAGGGAAGGTCGGGAAGCACAGATACGCAGTATTTT | CASTKGRSGSTDTQYF